This T cell receptor beta chain was documented in a study of blood T cell repertoires in COVID-19. Background on the study: Sites in the United States, Italy and Spain provided acute and convalescent COVID-19 samples. Nucleic acid was either cDNA or gDNA, and it came from T cells, B-cell-depleted T cells, or PBMCs.

Original processing notes: The assay estimated nucleated cells by amplifying reference gene primers. Profiling relied on immunoSEQ multiplex PCR, and the TCRdb table lists in-frame clones only, not all of them. That table gives V, J and clone size, and the DNA gave D and trimming. The table includes 100,000 to 120,000 clones, nearly 90% detected once. The germline CDR1 and CDR2 sequences are SGHTA and FQGNSA. CDR3 length equals 16 residues. J gave up 8 bases and V 2 bases, and 8 bases lay outside the gene matches. This chain joins TRBV7-2 and TRBJ1-6; 8 positions agree with TRBD1. Material for sequencing was peripheral blood. This receptor was obtained from a human donor in a cohort sampled during active COVID-19. The chain's CDR3 is CASSLQGALVDSPLHF. CDR3 DNA sequence: TGTGCCAGCAGCTTACAGGGGGCATTGGTGGATTCACCCCTCCACTTT.